These T cell receptor beta chains were read from a single sample in a study of molecular identifiers for immune sequencing clone quantification. MiXCR, run by TCRdb on the PCR reads, gives a single entry per CDR3 protein. The sample contains more than 300,000 distinct CDR3 sequences, over 20% of which appear only once. Sequenced material: naive CD8+ T cells from blood, with Jurkat cell RNA spiked in. All receptors come from a human donor in good health. Some libraries in this study had Jurkat cell RNA spiked in. Each CDR3 is given with its conserved first and last residue. The D gene is left open where the match is weak. Some rows mark clone size as missing; the rest say once, few, many or name a class of expanded clone.

D: -; size: -; V: TRBV19; J: TRBJ2-1; DNA: TGTGCCAGTAGTTTAGGACTGGAGCAGTTCTTC; CDR3: CASSLGLEQFF
D: TRBD2; size: -; V: TRBV20-1; J: TRBJ2-5; DNA: TGCAGTGCCGCACAATTAGCGGGGAGGTACCAAGAGACCCAGTACTTC; CDR3: CSAAQLAGRYQETQYF
D: -; size: many; V: TRBV12-3/TRBV12-4; J: TRBJ2-5; DNA: TGTGCCAGCAGTTTAAGGGTTTTGGAGACCCAGTACTTC; CDR3: CASSLRVLETQYF
D: TRBD1; size: few; V: TRBV13; J: TRBJ1-2; DNA: TGTGCCAGCAGCTTCCTGCAGGGGGCGGATGGCTACACCTTC; CDR3: CASSFLQGADGYTF
D: TRBD2; size: many; V: TRBV6-5; J: TRBJ2-7; DNA: TGTGCCAGCAGTTACCGGCTAGCGGGAGGACACGAGCAGTACTTC; CDR3: CASSYRLAGGHEQYF
D: -; size: many; V: TRBV7-2; J: TRBJ2-1; DNA: TGTGCCAGCAGCTGGGGACTCACCTCCTACAATGAGCAGTTCTTC; CDR3: CASSWGLTSYNEQFF
D: -; size: many; V: TRBV9; J: TRBJ2-3; DNA: TGTGCCAGCAGCGGACCGGGATCAGATACGCAGTATTTT; CDR3: CASSGPGSDTQYF
D: -; size: many; V: TRBV5-1; J: TRBJ2-3; DNA: TGCGCCAGCAGCTTGGTGTTCGCGTCCGGGCCAAGCACAGATACGCAGTATTTT; CDR3: CASSLVFASGPSTDTQYF
D: -; size: many; V: TRBV7-6; J: TRBJ2-5; DNA: TGTGCCAGCAGTTTCCAGGGGCCCATGAGGACCCAGTACTTC; CDR3: CASSFQGPMRTQYF
D: -; size: many; V: TRBV29-1; J: TRBJ2-7; DNA: TGCAGCGTTAAATCTGGGGGGTACGAGCAGTACTTC; CDR3: CSVKSGGYEQYF
D: -; size: many; V: TRBV29-1; J: TRBJ1-2; DNA: TGCAGCGTTGGGGGCTCGAAACAGGGTTACTATGGCTACACCTTC; CDR3: CSVGGSKQGYYGYTF
D: -; size: many; V: TRBV7-6; J: TRBJ2-7; DNA: TGTGCCAGCAGCTTAACGGAGACAGGCAACGAGCAGTACTTC; CDR3: CASSLTETGNEQYF
D: -; size: few; V: TRBV28; J: TRBJ2-7; DNA: TGTGCCAGCAGTTTATCTAGATCCTCAGACTACGAGCAGTACTTC; CDR3: CASSLSRSSDYEQYF